This T cell receptor (beta chain) was observed in a study of siplizumab effects on memory and regulatory T cells. Whole-study results and caveats: Memory cells seemed less diverse than naive T cells, which also seemed major contributors to the alloresponse. On average, about 72% of mappable alloreactive CD4+ clones were Treg-derived under siplizumab, against about 30% in controls. Among sequences traceable to unstimulated CD4+ memory cells, alloreactive ones were significantly reduced by siplizumab.

Trimming took off 1 base at V and 0 bases at J, with 7 bases between the two ends. The CDR3 has 15 amino acids. CDR1 is SGDLS and CDR2 is YYNGEE in the germline V gene. Each sample had roughly 10^5 TCR templates assayed. Some clones are missing from TCRdb's copy, which holds only in-frame ones; the method was immunoSEQ multiplex PCR. The profile covers about 100,000 clones, with around 90% appearing a single time and about 12% taken by the ten largest. A remark on this clone: Its antigen is not identified.

The TCR sequence derives from a human donor in good health. The chain carries TRBV9 and TRBJ1-4; D gene ambiguous. Sequenced: non-Treg CD4+ T cells sorted from blood. The CDR3 is CASSVRASTNEKLFF. In DNA form, the CDR3 reads TGTGCCAGCAGCGTAAGGGCCTCAACTAATGAAAAACTGTTTTTT.